Listed here are 12 T cell receptor beta chains from one sample, sequenced in a study of T cell responses to AZD1222 COVID-19 vaccine (dated by TCRdb to the early 2020s). The library was generated by the immunoSEQ multiplex PCR assay. TCRdb carries this immuneACCESS record with in-frame sequences only. Its versions omit some clonotypes, under half of them owing to an unresolved V gene in the studies checked, with the rest unexplained. Here the sample has about 100,000 clones; about nine tenths occur a single time. The leading ten clones occupy around 1.7% of the sample. Read against the paper, the sample's time point label means: baseline before first vaccination. The sequenced sample was peripheral blood, obtained on day 0 of AZD1222 vaccination. The receptors derive from an adult in good health.

J is TRBJ2-5 and V is TRBV9; TRBD1 agrees at 11 bases. V shed 3 bases and J 5 bases; nucleotides not matched to a gene: 9. The germline V gene encodes CDR1 SGDLS and CDR2 YYNGEE. The CDR3 length is 16 residues. This chain's CDR3 is CASSEIGQGAGETQYF. Written as DNA, the CDR3 is TGTGCCAGCAGCGAAATAGGACAGGGGGCAGGGGAGACCCAGTACTTC.

In nucleotides, the CDR3 is TGTGCCACCCAGGCTTTGGGGGGAGAGACCCAGTACTTC. Translating gives CATQALGGETQYF. The chain recombines TRBV24-1 with TRBJ2-5, with D possibly being TRBD2 (6 bases). The CDR3 covers 13 residues. Trimming took 9 bases from V and 4 from J, leaving 14 bases between them. Germline V gene data show CDR1 as KGHDR and CDR2 as SFDVKD.

This chain connects TRBV6-5 to TRBJ2-7, with a weak D call TRBD2 (5 bases). This CDR3 spans 16 amino acids. From germline, CDR1 is MNHEY and CDR2 SVGAGI. With 0 bases removed from V and 3 bases from J, the gap between germline ends came to 15 bases. The CDR3 loop reads CASSYSRVLLGYEQYF. CDR3 nucleotide sequence: TGTGCCAGCAGTTACTCGAGGGTTTTGCTGGGCTACGAGCAGTACTTC.

The V and J genes are TRBV15 and TRBJ2-6; D is undetermined. The V end was cut by 3 bases, the J end by 2 bases, with 8 bases between. From germline, CDR1 is LNHNV and CDR2 YYDKDF (reference sequence). The CDR3 consists of 15 residues. For the CDR3, the DNA is TGTGCCACCAGCAGGCCCTGGACTGGGGCCAACGTCCTGACTTTC. Its translation: CATSRPWTGANVLTF.

CDR3 DNA: TGTGCCAGTAGTATAAGCCCCGGGTCTGGCAATGAGCAGTTCTTC. Its translation is CASSISPGSGNEQFF. The chain uses TRBV19 and TRBJ2-1; D ambiguous. The V end lost 2 bases, the J end lost 6 bases, and 14 bases lay between the germline ends. Germline V CDR1 and CDR2: LNHDA, SQIVND (reference sequence). The CDR3 totals 15 residues.

The chain joins TRBV27 to TRBJ1-6, with 10 positions matching TRBD1. V gave up 9 bases and J gave up 3 bases; unmatched junction bases: 8. The CDR3 has 16 amino acids. CDR1 is MNHEY and CDR2 is SMNVEV in the germline V gene (reference sequence). CDR3 DNA: TGTGCCAGTGGGACAGGGGCATCGTACTATAATTCACCCCTCCACTTT. The encoded protein is CASGTGASYYNSPLHF.

The chain carries TRBV9 and TRBJ2-2, with 10 bases that match TRBD1. Losses at the gene ends were 3 bases for V and 0 bases for J; bases not matched to a gene: 8. Germline V CDR1 and CDR2: SGDLS, YYNGEE. This CDR3 region has 18 residues. In DNA form, the CDR3 reads TGTGCCAGCAGCGGGCGGGACAGGGGCCATACGAACACCGGGGAGCTGTTTTTT. Translated: CASSGRDRGHTNTGELFF.

This chain uses TRBV6-5 with TRBJ1-1; TRBD1 agrees at 8 bases. This CDR3 has 15 amino acids. Per germline, CDR1 MNHEY and CDR2 SVGAGI. The J segment lost 9 bases and the V segment lost 5 bases, leaving 14 bases of the junction unmatched. The DNA for the CDR3 is TGTGCCAGCAGTAAAACCGCGGACAGGGATATTAAAGCTTTCTTT. Its protein product is CASSKTADRDIKAFF.

Here the CDR3 DNA reads TGTGCCAGCAGCTACCGCGGGACTAGTGGAAATGAGCAGTTCTTC. Translated: CASSYRGTSGNEQFF. This chain links TRBV5-5 with TRBJ2-1, with TRBD2 matching 8 bases. CDR1 is SGHKS, CDR2 YYEKEE, per germline (reference sequence). J was trimmed by 7 bases and V by 3 bases; bases with no gene match: 9. This CDR3 has 15 amino acids.

CDR3 protein: CASSLVSGAEQYF. The CDR3 DNA reads TGTGCCAGCAGCTTAGTATCCGGCGCCGAGCAGTACTTC. V and J are TRBV7-9 and TRBJ2-7; D unresolved. Germline V CDR1 and CDR2: SEHNR, FQNEAQ (reference sequence). The CDR3 has 13 amino acids. The ends were cut back, 1 base at V and 6 bases at J, with 10 bases in the middle. Full variable domain (outside the CDR3, taken from reference TRBV7-9 and TRBJ2-7): DTGVSQNPRHKITKRGQNVTFRCDPISEHNRLYWYRQTLGQGPEFLTYFQNEAQLEKSRLLSDRFSAERPKGSFSTLEIQRTEQGDSAMYLCASSLVSGAEQYFGPGTRLTVT.

CDR3 DNA: TGTGCCAGCAGCTTACGTCCACATAACACTGAAGCTTTCTTT. It encodes CASSLRPHNTEAFF. The V gene is TRBV7-2, the J gene TRBJ1-1; unclear D gene. Germline CDR1 and CDR2: SGHTA and FQGNSA. The CDR3 has 14 residues. The V gene lost 2 bases and the J gene lost 2 bases, with 9 bases spanning the gap.

The rearrangement joins TRBV2 to TRBJ2-5, with D unresolved. This CDR3 comprises 12 residues. Germline CDR1 and CDR2: SNHLY and FYNNEI. Deletions cut 5 bases from V and 4 bases from J, with 8 bases between. CDR3 sequence reads: CASSSEVETQYF. The DNA for the CDR3 is TGTGCCAGCAGTAGTGAGGTAGAGACCCAGTACTTC.